This record covers a single T cell receptor (beta chain). Its antigen is not known. This entry comes from a study of cytomegalovirus exposure and HLA in healthy donors. Turning to the study itself: HLA-typed donors were the source of about 90 million unique TCRs held in an early data release. Whole-study results and caveats: In vitro assays verified that a few CMV-associated chains recognized CMV antigens specifically.

The PCR had 60 Vbeta and 13 Jbeta primers. TCRdb's copy holds only in-frame clones and misses some; the assay was immunoSEQ multiplex PCR. The profile shows 150,000 to 200,000 clones, roughly 77% of them singletons. The V and J ends lost 3 bases and 1 base, in that order; junction bases with no gene match: 5. From germline, CDR1 is KGHSH and CDR2 LQKENI. The length of the CDR3 is 16 residues. The V call is TRBV18, the J call TRBJ2-7; TRBD1 aligns across 11 bases. The sequenced sample consisted of PBMCs. This receptor was identified in a woman aged 45-60 years in good health and CMV-seronegative. Here the CDR3 reads CASSPAGTGGSYEQYF. The CDR3 bases are TGTGCCAGCTCACCTGCCGGGACAGGGGGTTCCTACGAGCAGTACTTC.